These T cell receptor beta chains were read from a single sample in a study of technical replicates of blood from four donors. Clones were read by immunoSEQ multiplex PCR, and TCRdb kept only the in-frame ones, dropping some. The sample lists about 84,000 clones; around 93% were seen once. The sample taken for sequencing was T cells isolated from PBMCs. All receptors come from a human donor in good health. Both conserved end residues are part of each CDR3. D genes are given only for firm matches. The size entry is marked missing in some rows and otherwise reads once, few, many or a size class.

TRBV7-9	NA	TRBJ1-3	NA	TGTGCCAGCAGCCAAACAGTCAGCTGGGACACCATATATTTT	CASSQTVSWDTIYF
TRBV11-3	TRBD2	TRBJ2-7	NA	TGTGCCAGCAGCTTAGATCCGGGGGGTCCCGTCTACGAGCAGTACTTC	CASSLDPGGPVYEQYF
TRBV28	NA	TRBJ1-1	NA	TGTGCCAGCAGTTCCCTGGACCGGGATGAAGCTTTCTTT	CASSSLDRDEAFF
TRBV11-2	TRBD1	TRBJ2-1	NA	TGTGCCAGCAGCTTAGAGGGGGACAGGGGCAGCGTCGGGCAGTTCTTC	CASSLEGDRGSVGQFF
TRBV9	NA	TRBJ1-1	NA	TGTGCCAGCAGTGTGTCGGGGAACACTGAAGCTTTCTTT	CASSVSGNTEAFF
TRBV5-4	NA	TRBJ1-4	NA	TGTGCCAGCAGCTCCGGGACTGCTAATGAAAAACTGTTTTTT	CASSSGTANEKLFF
TRBV7-8	TRBD1	TRBJ1-3	NA	TGTGCCAGCAGCTACCTCAGGGGGACCTCTGGAAACACCATATATTTT	CASSYLRGTSGNTIYF
TRBV4-1	TRBD2	TRBJ2-1	NA	TGCGCCAGCAGCCCCCAGTGGCGGGAGGGAAAGTTTGAGCAGTTCTTC	CASSPQWREGKFEQFF
TRBV4-1	NA	TRBJ1-1	NA	TGCGCCAGCAGCGGGCAAGCGGGAGCTTTCTTT	CASSGQAGAFF
TRBV28	NA	TRBJ2-5	NA	TGTGCCAGCAGTTCCCATGGGCACCAAGAGACCCAGTACTTC	CASSSHGHQETQYF
TRBV28	NA	TRBJ2-6	NA	TGTGCCAGCCGCTCGAGCGGGCTTAAGGTATCTGGAGCCAACGTCCTGACTTTC	CASRSSGLKVSGANVLTF
TRBV27	TRBD1	TRBJ2-5	NA	TGTGCCAGCAGTTCGTCGGCGGGACAGGCGTACCAAGAGACCCAGTACTTC	CASSSSAGQAYQETQYF
TRBV18	NA	TRBJ1-1	NA	TGTGCCAGCTCACCACCGCCCCTTGGGAGTTACACTGAAGCTTTCTTT	CASSPPPLGSYTEAFF
TRBV19	NA	TRBJ2-7	NA	TGTGCCAGTAGTATAAGAGGGTACGCGGGGAGGAACTCCTACGAGCAGTACTTC	CASSIRGYAGRNSYEQYF
TRBV15	TRBD1	TRBJ2-7	NA	TGTGCCACCAGCACCCGGGACAGGGGCAGCTACGAGCAGTACTTC	CATSTRDRGSYEQYF
TRBV18	NA	TRBJ1-2	NA	TGTGCCAGCTCACCGGAGGACTATGGCTACACCTTC	CASSPEDYGYTF
TRBV5-4	NA	TRBJ2-6	NA	TGTGCCAGCAGCTTACTGGACATATCATCTGGGGCCAACGTCCTGACTTTC	CASSLLDISSGANVLTF
TRBV5-4	NA	TRBJ2-1	NA	TGTGCCAGCAGCTTGGGCCTTAGCGGACCTTTTAATGAGCAGTTCTTC	CASSLGLSGPFNEQFF
TRBV28	NA	TRBJ2-1	NA	TGTGCCAGCAGTCCTTTAGGACAGCACTACAATGAGCAGTTCTTC	CASSPLGQHYNEQFF
TRBV27	TRBD1	TRBJ1-2	NA	TGTGCCAGCAGTGAGGGACAGGGGGCTTGGGGCTACACCTTC	CASSEGQGAWGYTF
TRBV28	TRBD2	TRBJ2-1	NA	TGTGCCAGCACTAAAACAGGAGGGACTAGCGGGAGTACGGCCTACAATGAGCAGTTCTTC	CASTKTGGTSGSTAYNEQFF
TRBV5-4	TRBD1	TRBJ2-7	NA	TGTGCCAGCAGCTTACCGGGACAGGCTTTCACCTACGAGCAGTACTTC	CASSLPGQAFTYEQYF
TRBV28	TRBD1	TRBJ1-2	NA	TGTGCCAGCAGAACAGTAGACAGGGGTATAGGCTATGGCTACACCTTC	CASRTVDRGIGYGYTF
TRBV9	TRBD1	TRBJ2-1	NA	TGTGCCAGCAGCGGACGGACAGGGTTGAGCAATGAGCAGTTCTTC	CASSGRTGLSNEQFF
TRBV7-2	TRBD2	TRBJ2-2	NA	TGTGCCAGCAGCCGACCAGGACTAGCGAGCCTCACCGGGGAGCTGTTTTTT	CASSRPGLASLTGELFF
TRBV5-1	NA	TRBJ2-1	NA	TGCGCCAGCAGCTGGCAGTTAAATGAGCAGTTCTTC	CASSWQLNEQFF
TRBV4-2	NA	TRBJ1-1	NA	TGTGCCAGCAGCCAAGAGCCCTTAGGGGTGAACACTGAAGCTTTCTTT	CASSQEPLGVNTEAFF
TRBV30	NA	TRBJ1-1	few	TGTGCCTGGACCCTCAACACTGAAGCTTTCTTT	CAWTLNTEAFF
TRBV29-1	NA	TRBJ2-5	NA	TGCAGCGTTGAGTGGGCCCAAGAGACCCAGTACTTC	CSVEWAQETQYF
TRBV5-1	NA	TRBJ2-2	NA	TGCGCCAGCAGCTTACCCCTCGTAACCGGTGCCGGGGAGCTGTTTTTT	CASSLPLVTGAGELFF